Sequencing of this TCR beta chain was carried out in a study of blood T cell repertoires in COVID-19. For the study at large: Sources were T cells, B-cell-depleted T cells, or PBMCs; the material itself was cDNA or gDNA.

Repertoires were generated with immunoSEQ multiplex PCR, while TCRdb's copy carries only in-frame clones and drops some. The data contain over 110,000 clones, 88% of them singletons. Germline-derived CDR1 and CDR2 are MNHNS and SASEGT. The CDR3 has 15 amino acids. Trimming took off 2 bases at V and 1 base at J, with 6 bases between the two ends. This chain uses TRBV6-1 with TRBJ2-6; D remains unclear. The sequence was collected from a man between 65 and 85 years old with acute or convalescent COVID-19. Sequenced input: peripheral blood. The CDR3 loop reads CASSELRSGANVLTF. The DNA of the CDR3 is TGTGCCAGCAGTGAACTCAGATCTGGGGCCAACGTCCTGACTTTC.